The rows below give T cell receptor beta chains drawn from one sample of a study of CD8+CD57+ T cells in acquired aplastic anemia. TCRdb fed the reads into MiXCR, producing one record per CDR3 protein. The sample contains 55,000 to 80,000 distinct CDR3 sequences, 45% to 60% of which appear only once. Sample: sorted CD4+, CD8+, or CD8+CD57+ T cells (not recorded which) from PBMCs. The receptors were gathered from a human donor in good health, serving as a control. CDR3s include the opening cysteine and the closing phenylalanine or tryptophan. Each record gives: clone size, D gene, V gene, J gene, CDR3 protein, CDR3 DNA. D genes are given only for firm matches. Size values are once, few and many counts, or a class for expanded clones, and some rows have none.

once	TRBD1	TRBV13	TRBJ1-1	CASSYGQGAEAFF	TGTGCCAGCAGCTATGGGCAGGGGGCTGAAGCTTTCTTT
many	NA	TRBV13	TRBJ1-1	CASSSNLQENTEAFF	TGTGCCAGCAGCTCGAACTTACAGGAGAACACTGAAGCTTTCTTT
NA	TRBD1	TRBV30	TRBJ1-1	CACGQGMNTEAFF	TGTGCCTGTGGACAGGGAATGAACACTGAAGCTTTCTTT
few	TRBD2	TRBV28	TRBJ2-2	CASSSTSGRNTGELFF	TGTGCCAGCAGTTCGACTAGCGGGAGAAACACCGGGGAGCTGTTTTTT
NA	NA	TRBV19	TRBJ2-1	CASSQRTGQRNEQFF	TGTGCCAGTAGCCAGAGAACAGGGCAGAGGAATGAGCAGTTCTTC
NA	NA	TRBV7-8	TRBJ1-6	CASSLVEQGHSPLHF	TGTGCCAGCAGCTTAGTAGAACAGGGCCATTCACCCCTCCACTTT
many	TRBD2	TRBV5-4	TRBJ2-1	CASSRLAGGNNEQFF	TGTGCCAGCAGCCGGCTAGCGGGAGGGAACAATGAGCAGTTCTTC
few	NA	TRBV29-1	TRBJ1-2	CSVGGANYGYTF	TGCAGCGTTGGGGGGGCTAACTATGGCTACACCTTC
NA	TRBD1	TRBV28	TRBJ1-5	CASRISGTGSYSKQPQHF	TGTGCCAGCAGGATCTCCGGGACAGGCTCTTATAGCAAGCAGCCCCAGCATTTT
NA	TRBD1	TRBV4-2	TRBJ1-1	CASSQSTWDRSNTEAFF	TGTGCCAGCAGCCAATCAACCTGGGACAGGTCGAACACTGAAGCTTTCTTT
once	NA	TRBV2	TRBJ1-1	CASSVARGVNEAFF	TGTGCCAGCAGTGTTGCCAGGGGTGTTAATGAAGCTTTCTTT
NA	NA	TRBV10-3	TRBJ1-6	CATYPIAGSPLHF	TGTGCCACGTACCCCATAGCTGGTTCACCCCTCCACTTT
NA	NA	TRBV7-8	TRBJ2-1	CASSSGPSSYNEQFF	TGTGCCAGCAGCTCAGGACCAAGCTCCTACAATGAGCAGTTCTTC
NA	NA	TRBV7-9	TRBJ1-6	CASSSERNSPLHF	TGTGCCAGCAGCTCGGAACGCAATTCACCCCTCCACTTT
many	NA	TRBV20-1	TRBJ2-7	CSARDGLSYEQYF	TGCAGTGCTAGAGACGGGCTCTCCTACGAGCAGTACTTC
many	TRBD2	TRBV4-1	TRBJ2-1	CASSHGRGAGEQFF	TGCGCCAGCAGCCACGGGAGGGGAGCCGGTGAGCAGTTCTTC
NA	NA	TRBV7-9	TRBJ2-5	CASSPRTGETQYF	TGTGCCAGCAGCCCACGGACTGGGGAGACCCAGTACTTC
medium-sized	NA	TRBV2	TRBJ1-1	CASRERGIGTEAFF	TGTGCCAGCAGAGAGAGGGGGATCGGGACTGAAGCTTTCTTT